The text below deals with one T cell receptor beta chain. The antigen is undetermined. The record originates from a study of early T cells in non-severe SARS-CoV-2 infection. Overall study: Bulk RNA from unsorted whole blood was sequenced; chains were unpaired.

Study observations and caveats: VDJdb matching skewed toward anti-spike CD8 responses, missing private and CD4 specificities.

Unique molecular identifiers (one per individual cDNA molecule) were attached. Via MiXCR, TCRdb re-called the 5' RACE reads, giving one row per CDR3 protein. The data contain roughly 83,000 distinct CDR3 sequences, less than 15% of them singletons. The sample was whole blood, taken at baseline. The clonotype originates from an adult who was a healthcare worker with PCR-confirmed SARS-CoV-2 infection or an uninfected control (not recorded which).

The CDR3 region is CASSPPPLTGNSYEQYF. The CDR3 DNA sequence: TGTGCCAGCAGCCCGCCCCCCCTGACTGGGAACTCCTACGAGCAGTACTTC. V and J are TRBV5-6 and TRBJ2-7; D unclear. Trimming removed 4 bases from V and 0 bases from J, with 20 bases in between. CDR1 is SGHDT and CDR2 is YYEEEE in the germline V gene. There are 17 residues in the CDR3.